These 9 T cell receptor beta chains were all obtained from the same sample, sequenced in a study of identical twins. MiXCR, applied by TCRdb to the 5' RACE reads, yields one record per CDR3 protein. The sample records 430,000 or so distinct CDR3 sequences, 20% to 25% being singletons. These data also featured in a second study, about T cells expressing NK-cell markers.

The sequenced material came from CD4+ T cells sorted from blood. These receptors all stem from a woman aged 18-29 years in good health.

V is TRBV2 and J is TRBJ2-7; no clear D. The germline V gene has CDR1 SNHLY and CDR2 FYNNEI. CDR3 length: 16 amino acids. V lost 3 bases and J lost 6, with 21 bases in between. CDR3 bases: TGTGCCAGCAGTGAGCGGTACAATAACCTCGCCCTCGAGCAGTACTTC. It yields the protein CASSERYNNLALEQYF.

V is TRBV20-1 and J is TRBJ2-2, with 9 bases matching TRBD2. Per germline, CDR1 DFQATT and CDR2 SNEGSKA (reference sequence). The CDR3 extends over 16 amino acids. The ends lost 1 base at V and 1 base at J; junction bases unmatched: 4. The CDR3 loop reads CSARGLAAMNTGELFF. The CDR3, as DNA: TGCAGTGCTAGAGGACTAGCGGCCATGAACACCGGGGAGCTGTTTTTT.

This sequence joins TRBV18 and TRBJ2-1; a weak D match, TRBD1 (6 bases). Deletions cut 2 bases from V and 6 bases from J, with 14 bases between. Germline lookup yields CDR1 KGHSH and CDR2 LQKENI. The CDR3 length is 15 residues. CDR3 protein: CASSPNTGPGNEQFF. CDR3 DNA: TGTGCCAGCTCACCAAATACAGGGCCGGGCAATGAGCAGTTCTTC.

This chain links TRBV24-1 with TRBJ2-1, with 15 bases identical to TRBD2. Germline loops: CDR1 KGHDR, CDR2 SFDVKD. Trimming took 3 bases from V and 0 from J; bases not matched to a gene: 11. This CDR3 spans 21 amino acids. CDR3 protein: CATSDTPGLAGGHTSYNEQFF. The CDR3 DNA sequence: TGTGCCACCAGTGATACTCCGGGACTAGCGGGGGGCCATACCTCCTACAATGAGCAGTTCTTC.

This chain connects TRBV20-1 to TRBJ1-1, with 7 nucleotides matching TRBD1. V was pared by 7 bases and J by 1 base, with 6 bases of the junction left unmatched. The germline gives CDR1 DFQATT, CDR2 SNEGSKA (reference sequence). The CDR3 is made up of 13 amino acids. The CDR3 region has the DNA TGCAGTGGGACACAGGGGTGGAACACTGAAGCTTTCTTT. This codes for CSGTQGWNTEAFF.

The rearrangement uses TRBV5-1 and TRBJ2-1; D is ambiguous. Between the trimmed V and J ends, which lost 0 bases and 5 bases, there was a span of 12 bases. This CDR3 comprises 15 residues. Germline CDR1 SGHRS, CDR2 YFSETQ. The CDR3 protein is CASSLEGRSHNEQFF. The CDR3 bases are TGCGCCAGCAGCTTGGAAGGGCGGTCTCACAATGAGCAGTTCTTC.

About this clonotype: The junction and the germline gene differ at one end; a read error may be behind it. The chain employs TRBV11-2 and TRBJ1-3; no reliable D call. The germline CDR1 and CDR2 sequences are SGHAT and FQNNGV. The CDR3 has 13 residues. CDR3 nucleotides: TGTGCCAGCACCTTACCCTCTGGAAACACCATATATTTT. This sequence encodes CASTLPSGNTIYF. The whole variable domain, remainder taken from reference TRBV11-2 and TRBJ1-3, is EAGVAQSPRYKIIEKRQSVAFWCNPISGHATLYWYQQILGQGPKLLIQFQNNGVVDDSQLPKDRFSAERLKGVDSTLKIQPAKLEDSAVYLCASTLPSGNTIYFGEGSWLTVV.

The genes are TRBV5-1 and TRBJ2-1, with a possible D match to TRBD2 (7 bases). Germline loops: CDR1 SGHRS, CDR2 YFSETQ. This CDR3 has 16 residues. V was pared by 0 bases and J by 4 bases, with 14 bases between. In nucleotides, the CDR3 is TGCGCCAGCAGCTTGGTGGCGGGGGCGAGGTACAATGAGCAGTTCTTC. Residues: CASSLVAGARYNEQFF.

The chain carries TRBV12-3 or TRBV12-4 and TRBJ2-1, with D perhaps matching TRBD1 (5 bases). The CDR3 is made up of 16 amino acids. V lost 5 bases to trimming and J lost 2 bases, with 16 bases between them. The CDR3 DNA is TGTGCCAGCAGTCTCCGCAGGGAAGGAACCTACAATGAGCAGTTCTTC. It encodes CASSLRREGTYNEQFF.